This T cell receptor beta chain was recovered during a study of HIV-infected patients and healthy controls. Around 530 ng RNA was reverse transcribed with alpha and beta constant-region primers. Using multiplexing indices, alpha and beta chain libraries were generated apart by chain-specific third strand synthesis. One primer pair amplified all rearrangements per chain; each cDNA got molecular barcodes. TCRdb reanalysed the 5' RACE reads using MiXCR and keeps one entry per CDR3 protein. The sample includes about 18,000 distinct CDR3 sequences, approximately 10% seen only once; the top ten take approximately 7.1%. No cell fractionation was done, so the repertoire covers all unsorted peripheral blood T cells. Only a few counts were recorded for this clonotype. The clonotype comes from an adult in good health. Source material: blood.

CDR3 residues: CASSVTSGGPYNEQFF. CDR3 nucleotides: TGTGCCAGCAGCGTTACTAGCGGGGGCCCCTACAATGAGCAGTTCTTC. The rearrangement joins TRBV6-1 to TRBJ2-1; TRBD2 matches at 11 bases. Germline lookup yields CDR1 MNHNS and CDR2 SASEGT. V lost 6 bases, J lost 2 bases, and 6 bases stayed unmatched. The CDR3 runs 16 residues.